The 3 T cell receptor beta chains given below trace back to one sample, sequenced in a study of cytomegalovirus exposure and HLA in healthy donors. Use of 60 Vbeta and 13 Jbeta primers characterized the PCR. Sequencing was performed with immunoSEQ multiplex PCR; in TCRdb, only in-frame clones are kept and a portion is missing. The top ten hold 2.1% of the sample, which has 140,000 to 150,000 clones, 70% seen once. The sequencing input was PBMCs. The receptors derive from an older woman in good health and CMV-seropositive.

This rearrangement joins TRBV5-6 to TRBJ2-7; 7 positions match TRBD2. There are 15 residues in the CDR3. Germline V gene sequence: CDR1 SGHDT, CDR2 YYEEEE. The trim removed 4 bases at V and 7 bases at J, leaving 14 bases unmatched. In DNA form, the CDR3 reads TGTGCCAGCAGCCCTCCCTGGGGGGGTCGAGGGGAGCAGTACTTC. Residues: CASSPPWGGRGEQYF.

This chain links TRBV7-9 with TRBJ2-3; 12 bases are shared with TRBD1. The CDR3 loop spans 16 amino acids. From germline, CDR1 is SEHNR and CDR2 FQNEAQ (reference sequence). V was pared by 5 bases and J by 5 bases, with 8 bases of the junction left unmatched. CDR3 coding DNA: TGTGCCAGCAGCCGCTGGGGACAGGGGGCTATAGATACGCAGTATTTT. Translation: CASSRWGQGAIDTQYF.

This clone was detected a few times. The genes are TRBV7-2 and TRBJ1-3, with D unclear. This CDR3 has 15 amino acids. V lost 4 bases and J lost 0, with 10 bases in between. Germline V CDR1 and CDR2: SGHTA, FQGNSA. Here the CDR3 reads CASSSELHSGNTIYF. The CDR3 DNA sequence: TGTGCCAGCAGCTCGGAGCTCCACTCTGGAAACACCATATATTTT.